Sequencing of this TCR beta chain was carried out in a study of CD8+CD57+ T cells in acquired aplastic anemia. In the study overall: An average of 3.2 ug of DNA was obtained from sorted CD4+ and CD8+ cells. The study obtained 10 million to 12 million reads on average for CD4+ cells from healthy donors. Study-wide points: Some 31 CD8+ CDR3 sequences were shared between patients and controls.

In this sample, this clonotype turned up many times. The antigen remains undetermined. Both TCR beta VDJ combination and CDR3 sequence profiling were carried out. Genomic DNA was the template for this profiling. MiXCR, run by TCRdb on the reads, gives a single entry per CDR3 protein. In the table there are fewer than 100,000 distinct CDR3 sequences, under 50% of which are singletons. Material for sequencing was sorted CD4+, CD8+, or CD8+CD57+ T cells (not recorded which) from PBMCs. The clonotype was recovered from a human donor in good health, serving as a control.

CDR3 residues: CASSLAGFEQYF. The CDR3 coding sequence is TGTGCCAGCAGCTTAGCGGGGTTCGAGCAGTACTTC. The rearrangement links TRBV7-9 to TRBJ2-7; D gene ambiguous. The CDR3 length is 12 residues. Germline values: CDR1 SEHNR, CDR2 FQNEAQ (reference sequence). Trimming stripped 0 bases from V and 6 bases from J, with 6 bases between.